Sequencing of this TCR beta chain was carried out in a study of graft-versus-host responses after intestinal transplantation. Whole-study context: All of the recipients had induction that used anti-thymocyte globulin, then tacrolimus and steroids for approximately 3 years. Study observations and caveats: Some patients had graft-donor T cell macrochimerism, and their allografts showed high graft-versus-host to host-versus-graft clonal ratios. The study associated peak circulating GvH clone levels with early post-transplant HvG declines. The recipient marrow held GvH clones, and some of them showed up first in ileum or blood.

Worth noting for this clone: Its antigen is not known.

TCRdb's table, derived via immunoSEQ multiplex PCR, lists solely in-frame clones and lacks some. Here the sample spans 130,000 to 150,000 clones, about nine tenths being singletons. Per germline, CDR1 ENHRY and CDR2 SYGVKD. The CDR3 is 14 residues long. V lost 4 bases, J lost 2 bases, and 8 bases lay in between. The specimen comprised unstimulated CD4+ T cells sorted from spleen or lymph node cells, sampled before intestinal transplant. J is TRBJ1-4 and V is TRBV10-3; no firm D call. This receptor was identified in a human donor who received an intestinal transplant. This CDR3 is CAISGPGTNEKLFF. In DNA form, the CDR3 reads TGTGCCATCAGTGGACCTGGGACTAATGAAAAACTGTTTTTT.